The rows below give T cell receptor beta chains drawn from one sample of a study of shared clonotypes between healthy human individuals. Profiling relied on immunoSEQ multiplex PCR, and the TCRdb table lists in-frame clones only, not all of them. The data hold around 690,000 clones, with roughly 88% observed a single time. Sequencing input: memory CD8+ T cells from PBMCs. The receptor set was obtained from a young man in good health. Some clones in this sample may be carry-over from other donors' samples. Each CDR3 is given with its conserved first and last residue. The order of the fields is D gene, V gene, J gene, clone size, CDR3 DNA, CDR3 protein. The D gene is left open where the match is weak. Clone size, where shown, is once, few, many, or a class for clones that have expanded.

d_call: NA
v_call: TRBV5-5
j_call: TRBJ1-1
clone_size: NA
cdr3_nt: TGTGCCAGCAGCGTGGGGCGGGGGACTGAAGCTTTCTTT
cdr3_aa: CASSVGRGTEAFF

d_call: NA
v_call: TRBV12-5
j_call: TRBJ2-2
clone_size: NA
cdr3_nt: TGTGCTAGTGGTTTGGGTGCCGGGGAGCTGTTTTTT
cdr3_aa: CASGLGAGELFF

d_call: NA
v_call: TRBV27
j_call: TRBJ2-1
clone_size: once
cdr3_nt: TGTGCCAGCAGTTTGGACCTAAATGAGCAGTTCTTC
cdr3_aa: CASSLDLNEQFF

d_call: TRBD1
v_call: TRBV28
j_call: TRBJ1-1
clone_size: NA
cdr3_nt: TGTGCCAGCAGTGCAGGGGGCCCGGACACTGAAGCTTTCTTT
cdr3_aa: CASSAGGPDTEAFF

d_call: NA
v_call: TRBV2
j_call: TRBJ2-3
clone_size: NA
cdr3_nt: TGTGCCAGCAGTCCCTTGGACTCTCTAACCTCCGCAGATACGCAGTATTTT
cdr3_aa: CASSPLDSLTSADTQYF

d_call: NA
v_call: TRBV12-1
j_call: TRBJ1-3
clone_size: NA
cdr3_nt: TGTGCCAGCAGCTCTAGGGACAGATCTGGAAACACCATATATTTT
cdr3_aa: CASSSRDRSGNTIYF

d_call: NA
v_call: TRBV29-1
j_call: TRBJ2-7
clone_size: NA
cdr3_nt: TGCAGCGTTGGGGCAGGGCCAGCCTACGAGCAGTACTTC
cdr3_aa: CSVGAGPAYEQYF

d_call: TRBD2
v_call: TRBV10-2
j_call: TRBJ2-7
clone_size: NA
cdr3_nt: TGCGCCAGCAATTTCCTAGCGGGAGCCGAGCAGTACTTC
cdr3_aa: CASNFLAGAEQYF

d_call: NA
v_call: TRBV28
j_call: TRBJ2-2
clone_size: NA
cdr3_nt: TGTGCCAGCAGTTTTGCCGGGGAGCTGTTTTTT
cdr3_aa: CASSFAGELFF

d_call: NA
v_call: TRBV7-9
j_call: TRBJ2-1
clone_size: NA
cdr3_nt: TGTGCCAGCAGCTTAGTTCACGGGAGTTTTAGTGAGCAGTTCTTC
cdr3_aa: CASSLVHGSFSEQFF

d_call: TRBD1
v_call: TRBV27
j_call: TRBJ2-7
clone_size: once
cdr3_nt: TGTGCCAGCAGTTCCCGACAGGGAAGCTCCTACGAGCAGTACTTC
cdr3_aa: CASSSRQGSSYEQYF

d_call: NA
v_call: TRBV6-5
j_call: TRBJ2-1
clone_size: once
cdr3_nt: TGTGCCAGCGAGAACCTCCGACAGTTCCAGGATGAGCAGTTCTTC
cdr3_aa: CASENLRQFQDEQFF

d_call: TRBD1
v_call: TRBV6-5
j_call: TRBJ2-7
clone_size: NA
cdr3_nt: TGTGCCAGCGGACAGGCCGGTGGAAGATACGAGCAGTACTTC
cdr3_aa: CASGQAGGRYEQYF

d_call: NA
v_call: TRBV5-5
j_call: TRBJ1-1
clone_size: NA
cdr3_nt: TGTGCCAGCAGCACTAACACTGAAGCTTTCTTT
cdr3_aa: CASSTNTEAFF

d_call: NA
v_call: TRBV9
j_call: TRBJ1-1
clone_size: few
cdr3_nt: TGTGCCAGCAGCGAACGGGGGAACCAAAACACTGAAGCTTTCTTT
cdr3_aa: CASSERGNQNTEAFF

d_call: NA
v_call: TRBV6-5
j_call: TRBJ2-7
clone_size: NA
cdr3_nt: TGTGCCAGCAGTTACTCGCCAGGGGGGACCTACGAGCAGTACTTC
cdr3_aa: CASSYSPGGTYEQYF

d_call: TRBD1
v_call: TRBV4-3
j_call: TRBJ2-3
clone_size: NA
cdr3_nt: TGCGCCAGCAGCCAAGGGACAGGGGGATCCGCAGATACGCAGTATTTT
cdr3_aa: CASSQGTGGSADTQYF

d_call: NA
v_call: TRBV11-2
j_call: TRBJ2-5
clone_size: NA
cdr3_nt: TGTGCCAGCAGCTTAGATCGGTGGACAGAGCAGGAGACCCAGTACTTC
cdr3_aa: CASSLDRWTEQETQYF

d_call: TRBD2
v_call: TRBV9
j_call: TRBJ2-1
clone_size: NA
cdr3_nt: TGTGCCAGCAGCGTATACAGGGGGGAAATGGGACTAGCGGGACTCTCCTACAATGAGCAGTTCTTC
cdr3_aa: CASSVYRGEMGLAGLSYNEQFF

d_call: NA
v_call: TRBV4-2
j_call: TRBJ1-2
clone_size: NA
cdr3_nt: TGTGCCAGCAGCCCCCCCGGGTGGGGGGAAAACGACTATGGCTACACCTTC
cdr3_aa: CASSPPGWGENDYGYTF

d_call: TRBD1
v_call: TRBV28
j_call: TRBJ1-2
clone_size: once
cdr3_nt: TGTGCCAGCAGCCCTTGGACAGGCGGAGGATATGGCTACACCTTC
cdr3_aa: CASSPWTGGGYGYTF

d_call: NA
v_call: TRBV6-6
j_call: TRBJ2-2
clone_size: once
cdr3_nt: TGTGCCAGCAGTCCAGGGATCGGCACCGGGGAGCTGTTTTTT
cdr3_aa: CASSPGIGTGELFF

d_call: NA
v_call: TRBV27
j_call: TRBJ2-6
clone_size: once
cdr3_nt: TGTGCCAGCAGTTTACGACAAAGCTCTGGGGCCAACGTCCTGACTTTC
cdr3_aa: CASSLRQSSGANVLTF

d_call: NA
v_call: TRBV28
j_call: TRBJ2-1
clone_size: NA
cdr3_nt: TGTGCCAGCAGTTACCCACTAGATGGGTCCTACAATGAGCAGTTCTTC
cdr3_aa: CASSYPLDGSYNEQFF

d_call: TRBD1
v_call: TRBV27
j_call: TRBJ2-3
clone_size: NA
cdr3_nt: TGTGCCAGCAGTTTAGGGACAGGGGGCCTAGATACGCAGTATTTT
cdr3_aa: CASSLGTGGLDTQYF

d_call: NA
v_call: TRBV4-2
j_call: TRBJ1-5
clone_size: NA
cdr3_nt: TGTGCCAGCAGCCAAGGAATGAATCAGCCCCAGCATTTT
cdr3_aa: CASSQGMNQPQHF

d_call: TRBD2
v_call: TRBV4-1
j_call: TRBJ2-3
clone_size: NA
cdr3_nt: TGCGCCAGCAGCCAAGAGACTCGACTAAGCGGGAGGGCGACAGATACGCAGTATTTT
cdr3_aa: CASSQETRLSGRATDTQYF

d_call: TRBD2
v_call: TRBV2
j_call: TRBJ2-7
clone_size: NA
cdr3_nt: TGTGCCAGCAGTCCCGGGACTAGCGGGAGGGCCGTTTCCTACGAGCAGTACTTC
cdr3_aa: CASSPGTSGRAVSYEQYF

d_call: NA
v_call: TRBV10-3
j_call: TRBJ2-7
clone_size: NA
cdr3_nt: TGTGCCATCAGTGAGTCGGAGGGGCAGCCCCACGAGCAGTACTTC
cdr3_aa: CAISESEGQPHEQYF

d_call: NA
v_call: TRBV7-6
j_call: TRBJ2-1
clone_size: NA
cdr3_nt: TGTGCCAGCAGCTCCCCTTCCAATGAGCAGTTCTTC
cdr3_aa: CASSSPSNEQFF

d_call: TRBD1
v_call: TRBV29-1
j_call: TRBJ1-1
clone_size: NA
cdr3_nt: TGCAGCGTTGAAGTGACAGGGCTGAACACTGAAGCTTTCTTT
cdr3_aa: CSVEVTGLNTEAFF

d_call: NA
v_call: TRBV19
j_call: TRBJ1-5
clone_size: NA
cdr3_nt: TGTGCCAGTAGTATATATCAGGGGAATCAGCCCCAGCATTTT
cdr3_aa: CASSIYQGNQPQHF

d_call: NA
v_call: TRBV7-8
j_call: TRBJ2-7
clone_size: NA
cdr3_nt: TGTGCCAGCAGCCCCGGGACGGTCTCCTACGAGCAGTACTTC
cdr3_aa: CASSPGTVSYEQYF